The 23 T cell receptor beta chains reported below all come from one sample, sequenced in a study of graft-versus-host responses after intestinal transplantation. Antigen specificity for these receptors is unknown. Sequenced by immunoSEQ multiplex PCR; TCRdb stores in-frame clones only, minus some. The sample carries some 100,000 clones, more than 85% recorded once. Material: unstimulated CD4+ T cells sorted from spleen or lymph node cells, obtained before transplant. Receptors originate from a human donor who was the organ donor for an intestinal transplant.

The chain uses TRBV12-5 and TRBJ1-2; 11 nucleotides align to TRBD1. V was pared by 4 bases and J by 8 bases, with 6 bases of the junction left unmatched. This CDR3 region has 14 residues. Germline CDR1 reads LGHNT; CDR2 reads FRNRAP. In DNA form, the CDR3 reads TGTGCTAGTGGTTCGGACAGGGGGCATCGAGGCTACACCTTC. It yields the protein CASGSDRGHRGYTF.

The V call is TRBV7-7, the J call TRBJ2-5; 7 bases are shared with TRBD2. Germline CDR1 and CDR2: SSHAT and FNYEAQ (reference sequence). CDR3 length: 14 amino acids. Trimming cost V 3 bases and J 1 base; bases outside gene matches: 2. Here the CDR3 reads CASSFSGGQETQYF. The CDR3 DNA sequence: TGTGCCAGCAGCTTCTCGGGGGGCCAAGAGACCCAGTACTTC. Combining the CDR3 with reference TRBV7-7 and TRBJ2-5 gives the whole variable domain GAGVSQSPRYKVTKRGQDVTLRCDPISSHATLYWYQQALGQGPEFLTYFNYEAQPDKSGLPSDRFSAERPEGSISTLTIQRTEQRDSAMYRCASSFSGGQETQYFGPGTRLLVL.

This sequence joins TRBV6-5 and TRBJ2-7, with TRBD2 identical over 8 bases. V trimming: 2 bases; J trimming: 6 bases; junction bases outside the gene matches: 3. Germline V CDR1 and CDR2: MNHEY, SVGAGI. There are 13 residues in the CDR3. For the CDR3, the DNA is TGTGCCAGCAGTTACGCGGGGGGCGGCGAGCAGTACTTC. Amino acids: CASSYAGGGEQYF.

This clone appeared a few times. The rearrangement uses TRBV18 and TRBJ1-5; D might be TRBD1 (6 bases). CDR1 is KGHSH and CDR2 is LQKENI in the germline V gene. V was cut by 6 bases and J by 1 base, with 16 bases left in between. The CDR3 contains 16 residues. The CDR3 DNA sequence: TGTGCCAGCTCCCGGGGGCAAGGGAAGAGCAATCAGCCCCAGCATTTT. Its protein product is CASSRGQGKSNQPQHF.

The rearrangement joins TRBV5-1 to TRBJ1-1; unclear D gene. The CDR3 runs to 14 residues. Germline values: CDR1 SGHRS, CDR2 YFSETQ. Between the trimmed V and J ends, which lost 0 bases and 6 bases, there was a span of 12 bases. CDR3 region: CASSLAPGISEAFF. The CDR3 DNA reads as TGCGCCAGCAGCTTGGCCCCGGGAATATCTGAAGCTTTCTTT.

The V gene is TRBV2, the J gene TRBJ1-6; 9 nucleotides line up with TRBD1. Germline CDR1 reads SNHLY; CDR2 reads FYNNEI. The CDR3 covers 15 residues. J lost 2 bases, V lost 9 bases, and 5 bases had no gene match. The CDR3: CARQGADAYNSPLHF. CDR3 nucleotide sequence: TGTGCCAGACAGGGGGCCGACGCCTATAATTCACCCCTCCACTTT.

The chain is built from TRBV14 and TRBJ2-3; 7 nucleotides match TRBD2. V shed 6 bases, J shed 2 bases, and the junction held 2 bases outside the gene matches. The V gene's germline CDR1 is SGHDN and CDR2 FVKESK. The CDR3 has 13 amino acids. The DNA of the CDR3 is TGTGCCAGCAGGGGGGGGTTCACAGATACGCAGTATTTT. Encoded protein: CASRGGFTDTQYF.

This CDR3 reads CASRGDSYNEQFF. The DNA for the CDR3 is TGTGCCAGCAGGGGGGACTCCTACAATGAGCAGTTCTTC. This chain uses TRBV7-8 with TRBJ2-1; possibly TRBD1 or TRBD2 for D (5 bases each). From germline, CDR1 is SGHVS and CDR2 FQNEAQ. Trimming took off 6 bases at V and 0 bases at J, with 6 bases between the two ends. This CDR3 is built from 13 residues.

The chain recombines TRBV25-1 with TRBJ1-6, with TRBD1 identical over 8 bases. Germline CDR1 reads MGHDK; CDR2 reads SYGVNS. The CDR3 spans 14 residues. V lost 7 bases to trimming and J lost 7 bases; unmatched junction nucleotides: 6. The CDR3 DNA follows: TGTGCCAGCAAATCGACAGGGGCAAATTCACCCCTCCACTTT. Translation gives CASKSTGANSPLHF.

The chain combines TRBV7-9 with TRBJ1-1, with 9 bases fitting TRBD1. The trim removed 1 base at V and 10 bases at J, leaving 7 bases unmatched. The CDR3 totals 14 residues. CDR1 is SEHNR and CDR2 is FQNEAQ in the germline V gene (reference sequence). Here the CDR3 reads CASSLDLTGGRAFF. The CDR3 nucleotides read TGTGCCAGCAGCTTAGACCTTACAGGGGGCAGAGCTTTCTTT.

The V gene is TRBV19, the J gene TRBJ1-5; 7 bases map to TRBD1. The germline gives CDR1 LNHDA, CDR2 SQIVND (reference sequence). This CDR3 spans 14 amino acids. J lost 6 bases, V lost 6 bases, and 8 bases had no gene match. CDR3 region: CASREQGITQPQHF. The CDR3 DNA reads TGTGCCAGTAGGGAACAGGGGATAACTCAGCCCCAGCATTTT.

The J gene is TRBJ1-2, the V gene TRBV27; D gene unclear. The CDR3 runs to 13 residues. The V end was cut by 3 bases, the J end by 4 bases, with 9 bases between. Germline V gene data show CDR1 as MNHEY and CDR2 as SMNVEV (reference sequence). CDR3: CASSLVSFYGYTF. In DNA, the CDR3 is TGTGCCAGCAGTTTGGTCTCCTTCTATGGCTACACCTTC.

V is TRBV30 and J is TRBJ1-1; 9 bases align to TRBD1. V shed 0 bases, J shed 4 bases, and the junction held 12 bases outside the gene matches. Looked up from germline, CDR1 is GTSNPN and CDR2 is SVGIG (reference sequence). The CDR3 is made up of 17 amino acids. CDR3 nucleotides: TGTGCCTGGAGTGTAGGGACAGGGTATTATTGGGGCACTGAAGCTTTCTTT. As protein: CAWSVGTGYYWGTEAFF.

V and J are TRBV6-5 and TRBJ1-2; TRBD1 aligns across 8 bases. CDR1 is MNHEY and CDR2 is SVGAGI in the germline V gene. V shed 4 bases and J 1 base; nucleotides not matched to a gene: 5. This CDR3 spans 15 amino acids. CDR3 residues: CASSSDRGRNYGYTF. In DNA form, the CDR3 reads TGTGCCAGCAGTTCTGACAGGGGACGTAACTATGGCTACACCTTC.

The table lists this clone with a few counts. As DNA, the CDR3 is TGTGCCAGCAGGACTCTTAGCTCCTACAATGAGCAGTTCTTC. Translation gives CASRTLSSYNEQFF. The rearrangement links TRBV6-5 to TRBJ2-1; the D is unclear. From germline, CDR1 is MNHEY and CDR2 SVGAGI. There are 14 residues in the CDR3. V lost 6 bases and J 0 bases, leaving 9 bases between the germline ends.

This clone was detected only a few times. The J gene is TRBJ2-1, the V gene TRBV19; D is unresolved. V was shortened by 9 bases and J by 3 bases, with 6 bases between the two germline ends. Germline lookup yields CDR1 LNHDA and CDR2 SQIVND (reference sequence). The CDR3 loop spans 11 amino acids. CDR3 in DNA: TGTGCCAGCAGAGGCTACAATGAGCAGTTCTTC. Protein sequence: CASRGYNEQFF. Full variable domain (outside the CDR3, taken from reference TRBV19 and TRBJ2-1): DGGITQSPKYLFRKEGQNVTLSCEQNLNHDAMYWYRQDPGQGLRLIYYSQIVNDFQKGDIAEGYSVSREKKESFPLTVTSAQKNPTAFYLCASRGYNEQFFGPGTRLTVL.

The V gene is TRBV11-2, the J gene TRBJ2-7; D is tentatively TRBD1 or TRBD2 (6 bases each). V was cut by 8 bases and J by 4 bases, with 18 bases left in between. Germline values: CDR1 SGHAT, CDR2 FQNNGV. This CDR3 has 14 amino acids. The CDR3 spells CASRSSGGGYEQYF. The CDR3 bases are TGTGCCAGCCGCTCCTCCGGGGGCGGGTACGAGCAGTACTTC.

This chain joins TRBV4-1 and TRBJ1-2, with a possible D match to TRBD1 (6 bases). The CDR3 is made up of 13 amino acids. Germline CDR1 and CDR2: MGHRA and YSYEKL. V was cut by 3 bases and J by 4 bases, with 9 bases left in between. In nucleotides, the CDR3 is TGCGCCAGCAGCCACTCGGGGGCCTATGGCTACACCTTC. It codes for CASSHSGAYGYTF.

V and J are TRBV23-1 and TRBJ2-3; a possible D gene is TRBD2 (5 bases). TRBV23-1 is treated as an ORF (open reading frame) with a function not yet certain. Trimming removed 2 bases from V and 4 bases from J, with 16 bases in between. The CDR3 totals 16 residues. The DNA for the CDR3 is TGCGCCAGCAGTCAAGATCCCAGGAGGTTCCCAGATACGCAGTATTTT. Encoded protein: CASSQDPRRFPDTQYF.

Points on this clone: This sample also contains other DNA sequences that code for the same CDR3. The chain couples TRBV5-1 to TRBJ1-2, with 7 bases fitting TRBD1. V was clipped by 1 base and J by 3 bases; unmatched bases: 0. The CDR3 sequence is 13 residues long. Germline CDR1 SGHRS, CDR2 YFSETQ. In DNA, the CDR3 is TGCGCCAGCAGCTTGACAGGGGACTATGGCTACACCTTC. Amino acids: CASSLTGDYGYTF. The variable domain in full, completed from reference TRBV5-1 and TRBJ1-2, reads KAGVTQTPRYLIKTRGQQVTLSCSPISGHRSVSWYQQTPGQGLQFLFEYFSETQRNKGNFPGRFSGRQFSNSRSEMNVSTLELGDSALYLCASSLTGDYGYTFGSGTRLTVV.

The table lists this clone with a count of one. The rearrangement joins TRBV6-1 to TRBJ2-5; TRBD2 matches at 13 bases. This CDR3 has 16 residues. Germline CDR1 MNHNS, CDR2 SASEGT. The V gene end was trimmed by 1 base and the J gene end by 3 bases; junction bases not matched to a gene: 2. The CDR3 is CASSEGLAGGEETQYF. CDR3 bases: TGTGCCAGCAGTGAAGGACTAGCGGGGGGTGAAGAGACCCAGTACTTC.

CDR3: CASSEWAGSTDTQYF. The CDR3 bases are TGTGCCAGCAGTGAATGGGCGGGGAGCACAGATACGCAGTATTTT. The chain has TRBV25-1 and TRBJ2-3; D is perhaps TRBD2 (6 bases). CDR1 is MGHDK, CDR2 SYGVNS, per germline. CDR3 length: 15 residues. Trimming left V 1 base short and J 0 bases short, with 8 bases between. The full variable domain, completed using reference TRBV25-1 and TRBJ2-3, is EADIYQTPRYLVIGTGKKITLECSQTMGHDKMYWYQQDPGMELHLIHYSYGVNSTEKGDLSSESTVSRIRTEHFPLTLESARPSHTSQYLCASSEWAGSTDTQYFGPGTRLTVL.

In its sample, this clone was seen once. The genes are TRBV13 and TRBJ2-7, with D perhaps TRBD1 or TRBD2 (5 bases each). The CDR3 consists of 14 residues. V gave up 5 bases and J gave up 7 bases, with 18 bases separating them. CDR1 and CDR2 from the germline V gene are PRHDT and FYEKMQ (reference sequence). The CDR3 nucleotides are TGTGCCAGCAGCGTAGATCCTCTGAGGGGAGAGCAGTACTTC. This gives the protein CASSVDPLRGEQYF.